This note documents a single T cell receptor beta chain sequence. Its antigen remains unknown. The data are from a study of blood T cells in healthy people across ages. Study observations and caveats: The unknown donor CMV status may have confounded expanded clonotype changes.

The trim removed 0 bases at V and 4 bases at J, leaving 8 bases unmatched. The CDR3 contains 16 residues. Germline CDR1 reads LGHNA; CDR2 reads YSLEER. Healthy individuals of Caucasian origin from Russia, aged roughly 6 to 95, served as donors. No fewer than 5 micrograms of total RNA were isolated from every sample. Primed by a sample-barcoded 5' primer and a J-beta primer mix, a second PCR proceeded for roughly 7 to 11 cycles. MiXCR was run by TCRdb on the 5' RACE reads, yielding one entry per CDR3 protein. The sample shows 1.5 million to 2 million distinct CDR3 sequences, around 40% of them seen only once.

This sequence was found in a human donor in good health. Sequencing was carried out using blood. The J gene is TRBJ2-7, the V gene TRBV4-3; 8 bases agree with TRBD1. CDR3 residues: CASSQDAGGHSYEQYF. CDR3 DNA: TGCGCCAGCAGCCAAGATGCAGGGGGCCATTCATACGAGCAGTACTTC.